This T cell receptor (beta chain) was sequenced in a study of T cell responses to AZD1222 COVID-19 vaccine. Study-wide findings and caveats: Mapped onto spike, vaccine-associated CD4 TCRs spanned it and were dominant at 160-218 and 743-854. Just a handful of AZD1222 recipients were seropositive at baseline. Recipients of two AZD1222 doses showed rising Spike-specific TCR breadth and depth.

In germline, CDR1 is ENHRY, CDR2 SYGVKD. V lost 5 bases, J lost 2 bases, and 6 bases stayed unmatched. The CDR3 is 14 residues long. Some clones are missing from TCRdb's copy, which holds only in-frame ones; the method was immunoSEQ multiplex PCR. The sample lists 80,000 or so clones; roughly 90% were seen once. As to this clone: The target antigen is unknown.

The sequence was collected from an adult who received the AZD1222 COVID-19 vaccine. The J gene is TRBJ2-7, the V gene TRBV10-3, with 7 positions matching TRBD1. The sample was peripheral blood, taken 28 days after the second AZD1222 dose. CDR3 amino acids: CAISSSQGAYEQYF. In nucleotides, the CDR3 is TGTGCCATCAGTAGTAGCCAGGGGGCCTACGAGCAGTACTTC.